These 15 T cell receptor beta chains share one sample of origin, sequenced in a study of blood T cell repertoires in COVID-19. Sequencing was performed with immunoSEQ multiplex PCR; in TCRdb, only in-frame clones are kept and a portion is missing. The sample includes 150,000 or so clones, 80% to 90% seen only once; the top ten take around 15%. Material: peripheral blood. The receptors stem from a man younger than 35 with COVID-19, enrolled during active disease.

CDR3 loop: CASSLMGGIAKNIQYF. CDR3 bases: TGTGCCAGCAGTTTAATGGGGGGGATAGCCAAAAACATTCAGTACTTC. The genes are TRBV27 and TRBJ2-4; 7 bases are shared with TRBD2. The CDR3 is made up of 16 amino acids. CDR1 is MNHEY, CDR2 SMNVEV, per germline (reference sequence). V lost 2 bases, J lost 0 bases, and 4 bases stayed unmatched.

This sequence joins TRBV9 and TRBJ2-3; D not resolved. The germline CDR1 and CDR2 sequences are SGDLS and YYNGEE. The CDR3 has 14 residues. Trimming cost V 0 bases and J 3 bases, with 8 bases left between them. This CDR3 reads CASSVAAPTDTQYF. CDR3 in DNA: TGTGCCAGCAGCGTAGCAGCGCCGACAGATACGCAGTATTTT.

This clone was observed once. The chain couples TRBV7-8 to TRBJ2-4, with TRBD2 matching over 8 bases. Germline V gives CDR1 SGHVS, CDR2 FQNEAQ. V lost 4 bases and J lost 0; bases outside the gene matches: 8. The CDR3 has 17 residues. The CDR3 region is CASSSALAGLAKNIQYF. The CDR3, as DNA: TGTGCCAGCAGCTCAGCTCTAGCGGGCCTAGCCAAAAACATTCAGTACTTC.

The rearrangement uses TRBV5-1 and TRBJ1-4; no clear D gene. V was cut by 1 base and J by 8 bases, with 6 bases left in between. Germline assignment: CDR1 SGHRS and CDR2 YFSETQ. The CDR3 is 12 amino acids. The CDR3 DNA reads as TGCGCCAGCAGCTTGAGAGGCGAAAAACTGTTTTTT. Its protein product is CASSLRGEKLFF.

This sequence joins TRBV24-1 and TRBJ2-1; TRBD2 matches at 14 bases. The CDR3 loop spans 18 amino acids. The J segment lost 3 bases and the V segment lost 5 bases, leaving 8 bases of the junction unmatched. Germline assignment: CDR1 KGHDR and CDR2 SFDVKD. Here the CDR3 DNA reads TGTGCCACCAGTGGTCCCGGGACTAGCGGGGGATACTACAATGAGCAGTTCTTC. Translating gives CATSGPGTSGGYYNEQFF.

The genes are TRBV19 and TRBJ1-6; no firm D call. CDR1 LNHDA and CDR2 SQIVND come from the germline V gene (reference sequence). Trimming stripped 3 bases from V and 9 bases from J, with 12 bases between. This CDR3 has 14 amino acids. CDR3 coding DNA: TGTGCCAGTAGTATGGGAGCGGCAACTTCACCCCTCCACTTT. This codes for CASSMGAATSPLHF.

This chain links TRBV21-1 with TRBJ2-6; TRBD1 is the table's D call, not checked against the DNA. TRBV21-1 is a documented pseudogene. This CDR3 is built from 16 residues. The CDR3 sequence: CASSKCQDSGANVLTF. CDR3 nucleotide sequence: TGTGCCAGCAGCAAGTGTCAGGACTCTGGGGCCAACGTCCTGACTTTC.

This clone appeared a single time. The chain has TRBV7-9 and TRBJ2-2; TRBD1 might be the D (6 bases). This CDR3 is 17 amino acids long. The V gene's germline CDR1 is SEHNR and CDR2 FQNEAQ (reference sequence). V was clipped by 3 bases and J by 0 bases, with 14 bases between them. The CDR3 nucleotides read TGTGCCAGCAGCTTTAGGAGTCAGGGGCCGAACACCGGGGAGCTGTTTTTT. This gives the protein CASSFRSQGPNTGELFF. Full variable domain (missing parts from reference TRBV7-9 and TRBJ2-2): DTGVSQNPRHKITKRGQNVTFRCDPISEHNRLYWYRQTLGQGPEFLTYFQNEAQLEKSRLLSDRFSAERPKGSFSTLEIQRTEQGDSAMYLCASSFRSQGPNTGELFFGEGSRLTVL.

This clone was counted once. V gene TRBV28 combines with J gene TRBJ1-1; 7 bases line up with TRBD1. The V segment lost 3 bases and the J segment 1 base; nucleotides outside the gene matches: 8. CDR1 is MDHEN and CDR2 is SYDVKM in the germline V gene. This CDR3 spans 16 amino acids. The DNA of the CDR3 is TGTGCCAGCAGTTTCTTTCGACCAGGGGGGAACACTGAAGCTTTCTTT. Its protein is CASSFFRPGGNTEAFF.

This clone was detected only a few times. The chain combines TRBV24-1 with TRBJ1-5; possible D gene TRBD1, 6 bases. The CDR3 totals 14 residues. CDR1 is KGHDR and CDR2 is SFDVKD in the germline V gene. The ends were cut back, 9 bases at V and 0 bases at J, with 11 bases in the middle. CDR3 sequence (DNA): TGTGCCACCCAAGACAGGTATAGCAATCAGCCCCAGCATTTT. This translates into CATQDRYSNQPQHF.

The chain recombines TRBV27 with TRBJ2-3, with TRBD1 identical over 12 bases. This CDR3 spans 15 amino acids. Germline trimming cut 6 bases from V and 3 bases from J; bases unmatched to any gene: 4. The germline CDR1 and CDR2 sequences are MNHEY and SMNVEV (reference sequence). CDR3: CASRGGQGATDTQYF. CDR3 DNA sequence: TGTGCCAGCAGGGGGGGACAGGGGGCAACAGATACGCAGTATTTT.

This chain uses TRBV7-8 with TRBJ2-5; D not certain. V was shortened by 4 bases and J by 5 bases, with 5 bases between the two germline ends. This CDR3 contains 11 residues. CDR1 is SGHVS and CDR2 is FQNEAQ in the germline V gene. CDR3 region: CASSSLETQYF. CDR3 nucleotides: TGTGCCAGCAGCTCGTTGGAGACCCAGTACTTC.

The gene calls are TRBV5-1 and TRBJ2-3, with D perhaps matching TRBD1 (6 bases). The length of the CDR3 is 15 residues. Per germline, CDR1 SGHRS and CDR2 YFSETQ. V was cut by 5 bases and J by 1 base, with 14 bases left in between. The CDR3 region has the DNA TGCGCCAGCAGTCGAGACAGGTTCGGCACAGATACGCAGTATTTT. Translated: CASSRDRFGTDTQYF.

The CDR3 sequence is CASSSGVSNEKLFF. Here the CDR3 DNA reads TGCGCCAGCAGCTCAGGGGTAAGTAATGAAAAACTGTTTTTT. The chain links TRBV4-3 to TRBJ1-4; D is possibly TRBD1 (6 bases). The CDR3 extends over 14 amino acids. V lost 5 bases and J 4 bases, leaving 11 bases between the germline ends. CDR1 is LGHNA and CDR2 is YSLEER in the germline V gene.

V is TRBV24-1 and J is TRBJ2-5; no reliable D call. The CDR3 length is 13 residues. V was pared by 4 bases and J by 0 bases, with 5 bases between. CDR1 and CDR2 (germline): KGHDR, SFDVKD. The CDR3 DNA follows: TGTGCCACCAGTGACCAGTACCAAGAGACCCAGTACTTC. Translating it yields CATSDQYQETQYF.